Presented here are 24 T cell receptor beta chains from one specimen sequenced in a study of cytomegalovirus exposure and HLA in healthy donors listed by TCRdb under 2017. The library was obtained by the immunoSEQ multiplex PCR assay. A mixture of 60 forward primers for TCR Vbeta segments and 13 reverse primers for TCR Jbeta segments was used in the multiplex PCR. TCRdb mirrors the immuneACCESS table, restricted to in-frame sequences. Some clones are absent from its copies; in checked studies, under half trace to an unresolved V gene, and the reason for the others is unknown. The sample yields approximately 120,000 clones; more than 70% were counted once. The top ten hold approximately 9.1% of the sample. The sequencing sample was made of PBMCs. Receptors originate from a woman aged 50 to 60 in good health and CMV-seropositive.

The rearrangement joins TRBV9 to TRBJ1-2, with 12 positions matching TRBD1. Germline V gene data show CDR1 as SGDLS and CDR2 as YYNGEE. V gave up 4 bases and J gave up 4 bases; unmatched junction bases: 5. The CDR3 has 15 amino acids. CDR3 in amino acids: CASSRDRGLGYGYTF. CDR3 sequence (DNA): TGTGCCAGCAGCCGGGACAGGGGGCTAGGCTATGGCTACACCTTC.

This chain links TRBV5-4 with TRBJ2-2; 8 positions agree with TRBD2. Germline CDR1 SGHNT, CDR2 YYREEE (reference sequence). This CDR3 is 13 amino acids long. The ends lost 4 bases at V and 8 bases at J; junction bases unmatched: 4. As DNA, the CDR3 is TGTGCCAGCAGCGGGACTAGTGCGGGGGAGCTGTTTTTT. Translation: CASSGTSAGELFF.

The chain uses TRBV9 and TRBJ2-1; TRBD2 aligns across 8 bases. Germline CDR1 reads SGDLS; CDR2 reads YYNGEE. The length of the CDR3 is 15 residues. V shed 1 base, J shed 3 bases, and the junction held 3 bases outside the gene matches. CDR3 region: CASSVSGSYYNEQFF. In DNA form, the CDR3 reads TGTGCCAGCAGCGTAAGCGGGAGTTACTACAATGAGCAGTTCTTC.

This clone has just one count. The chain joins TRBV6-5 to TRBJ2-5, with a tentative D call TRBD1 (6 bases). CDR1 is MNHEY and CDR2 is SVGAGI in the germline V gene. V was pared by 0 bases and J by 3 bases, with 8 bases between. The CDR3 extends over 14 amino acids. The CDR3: CASSYSNREETQYF. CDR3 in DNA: TGTGCCAGCAGTTACTCTAACAGGGAAGAGACCCAGTACTTC.

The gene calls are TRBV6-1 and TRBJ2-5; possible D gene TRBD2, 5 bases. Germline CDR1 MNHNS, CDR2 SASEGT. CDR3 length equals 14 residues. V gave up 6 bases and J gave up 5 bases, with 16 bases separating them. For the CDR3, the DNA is TGTGCCAGCAGGACTATAGAGAGAGGGGAGACCCAGTACTTC. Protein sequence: CASRTIERGETQYF.

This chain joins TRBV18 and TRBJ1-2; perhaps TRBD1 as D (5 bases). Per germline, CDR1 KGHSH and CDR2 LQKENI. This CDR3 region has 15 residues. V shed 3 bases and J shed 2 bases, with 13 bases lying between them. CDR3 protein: CASSPSPTVNYGYTF. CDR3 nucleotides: TGTGCCAGCTCACCGTCCCCGACAGTGAACTATGGCTACACCTTC.

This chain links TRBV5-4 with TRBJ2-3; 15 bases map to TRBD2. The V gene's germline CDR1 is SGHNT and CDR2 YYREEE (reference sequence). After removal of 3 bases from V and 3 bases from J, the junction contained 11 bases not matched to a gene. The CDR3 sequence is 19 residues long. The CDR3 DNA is TGTGCCAGCAGCTGGATCAAGGGGACTAGCGGGAGGAGGACAGATACGCAGTATTTT. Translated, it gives CASSWIKGTSGRRTDTQYF.

The CDR3 DNA follows: TGCGCCAGCAGCGACCGGGACAGGGGGCTGGTGACTGAAGCTTTCTTT. Its protein product is CASSDRDRGLVTEAFF. V and J are TRBV5-1 and TRBJ1-1, with 12 bases fitting TRBD1. The length of the CDR3 is 16 residues. V was pared by 4 bases and J by 5 bases, with 9 bases of the junction left unmatched. Germline CDR1 reads SGHRS; CDR2 reads YFSETQ.

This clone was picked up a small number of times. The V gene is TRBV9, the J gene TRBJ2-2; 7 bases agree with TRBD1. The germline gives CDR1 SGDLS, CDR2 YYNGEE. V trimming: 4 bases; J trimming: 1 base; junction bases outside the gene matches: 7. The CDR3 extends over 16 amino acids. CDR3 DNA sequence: TGTGCCAGCAGCACCCAGGACAGGTGGAACACCGGGGAGCTGTTTTTT. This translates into CASSTQDRWNTGELFF.

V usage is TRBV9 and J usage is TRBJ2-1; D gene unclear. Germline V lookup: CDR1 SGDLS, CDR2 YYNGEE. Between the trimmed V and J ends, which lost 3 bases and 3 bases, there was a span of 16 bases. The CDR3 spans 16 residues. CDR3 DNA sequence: TGTGCCAGCAGCGCACAACTTCGCGGAGACTACAATGAGCAGTTCTTC. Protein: CASSAQLRGDYNEQFF.

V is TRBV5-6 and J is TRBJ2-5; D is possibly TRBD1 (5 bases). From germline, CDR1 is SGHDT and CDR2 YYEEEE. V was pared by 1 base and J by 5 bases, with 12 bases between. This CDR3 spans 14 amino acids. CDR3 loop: CASSLRWGEETQYF. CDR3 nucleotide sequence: TGTGCCAGCAGCTTGAGGTGGGGCGAGGAGACCCAGTACTTC.

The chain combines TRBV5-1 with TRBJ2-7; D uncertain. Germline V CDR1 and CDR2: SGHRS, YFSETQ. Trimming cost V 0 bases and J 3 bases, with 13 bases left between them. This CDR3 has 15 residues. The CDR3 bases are TGCGCCAGCAGCTTGGGACCGGAGACGGGCTACGAGCAGTACTTC. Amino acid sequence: CASSLGPETGYEQYF.

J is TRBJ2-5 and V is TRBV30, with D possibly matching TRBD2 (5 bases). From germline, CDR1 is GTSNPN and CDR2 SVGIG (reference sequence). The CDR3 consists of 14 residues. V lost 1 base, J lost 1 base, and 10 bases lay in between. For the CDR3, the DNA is TGTGCCTGGAGTGCAAATCGGGGCCAAGAGACCCAGTACTTC. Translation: CAWSANRGQETQYF.

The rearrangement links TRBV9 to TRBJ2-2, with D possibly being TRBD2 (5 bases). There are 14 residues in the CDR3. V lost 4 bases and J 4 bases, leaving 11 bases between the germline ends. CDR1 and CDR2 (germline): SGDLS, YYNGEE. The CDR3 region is CASSLATVTGELFF. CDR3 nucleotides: TGTGCCAGCAGCCTAGCAACAGTCACCGGGGAGCTGTTTTTT. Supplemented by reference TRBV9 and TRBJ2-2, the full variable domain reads DSGVTQTPKHLITATGQRVTLRCSPRSGDLSVYWYQQSLDQGLQFLIQYYNGEERAKGNILERFSAQQFPDLHSELNLSSLELGDSALYFCASSLATVTGELFFGEGSRLTVL.

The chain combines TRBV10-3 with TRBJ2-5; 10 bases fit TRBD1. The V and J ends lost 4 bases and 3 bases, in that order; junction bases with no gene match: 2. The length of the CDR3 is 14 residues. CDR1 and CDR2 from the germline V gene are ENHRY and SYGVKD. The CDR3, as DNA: TGTGCCATCAGTGTCGGGACAGGGGAAGAGACCCAGTACTTC. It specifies CAISVGTGEETQYF.

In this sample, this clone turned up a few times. CDR3 sequence: CASARDNTEAFF. Here the CDR3 DNA reads TGCGCCAGCGCGCGGGACAACACTGAAGCTTTCTTT. The rearrangement uses TRBV10-1 and TRBJ1-1, with D tentatively TRBD1 (5 bases). The germline gives CDR1 WNHNN, CDR2 SYGVQD (reference sequence). V was pared by 8 bases and J by 2 bases, with 9 bases between. The CDR3 consists of 12 residues.

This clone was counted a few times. As DNA, the CDR3 is TGTGCCAGCGGAGGACAGAGCTACGAGCAGTACTTC. The encoded protein is CASGGQSYEQYF. This rearrangement joins TRBV9 to TRBJ2-7; the D gene is possibly TRBD1 (6 bases). This CDR3 is 12 amino acids long. In germline, CDR1 is SGDLS, CDR2 YYNGEE. The V and J ends lost 7 bases and 3 bases respectively, with 11 bases between them.

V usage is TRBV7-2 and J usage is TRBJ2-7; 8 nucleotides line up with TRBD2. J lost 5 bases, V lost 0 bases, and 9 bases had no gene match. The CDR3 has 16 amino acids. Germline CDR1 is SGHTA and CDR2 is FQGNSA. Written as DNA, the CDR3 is TGTGCCAGCAGCTTAGCCCCCTACGGGGGGGCCCACGAGCAGTACTTC. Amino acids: CASSLAPYGGAHEQYF.

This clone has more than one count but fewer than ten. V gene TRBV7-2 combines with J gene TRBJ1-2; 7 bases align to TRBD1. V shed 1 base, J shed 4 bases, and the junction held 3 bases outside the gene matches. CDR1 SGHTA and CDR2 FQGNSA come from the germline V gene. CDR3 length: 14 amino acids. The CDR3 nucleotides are TGTGCCAGCAGCTTAGATGCAGGGGGCTATGGCTACACCTTC. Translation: CASSLDAGGYGYTF.

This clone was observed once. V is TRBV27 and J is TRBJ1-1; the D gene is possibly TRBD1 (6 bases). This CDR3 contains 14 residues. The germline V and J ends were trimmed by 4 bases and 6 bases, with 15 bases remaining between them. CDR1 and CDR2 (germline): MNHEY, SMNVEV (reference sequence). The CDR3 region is CASSYVGGASEAFF. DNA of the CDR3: TGTGCCAGCAGTTACGTAGGGGGGGCTTCTGAAGCTTTCTTT.

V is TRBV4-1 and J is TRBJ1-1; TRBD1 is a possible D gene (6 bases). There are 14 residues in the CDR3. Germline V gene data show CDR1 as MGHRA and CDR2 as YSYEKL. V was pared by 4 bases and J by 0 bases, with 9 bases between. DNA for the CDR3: TGCGCCAGCAGCCTTGGGACATTGAACACTGAAGCTTTCTTT. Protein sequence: CASSLGTLNTEAFF.

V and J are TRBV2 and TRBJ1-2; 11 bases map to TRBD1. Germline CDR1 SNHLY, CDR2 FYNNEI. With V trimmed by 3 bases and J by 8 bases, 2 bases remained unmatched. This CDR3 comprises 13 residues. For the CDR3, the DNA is TGTGCCAGCAGTGAGGGACAGGGGGGCGGCTACACCTTC. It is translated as CASSEGQGGGYTF.

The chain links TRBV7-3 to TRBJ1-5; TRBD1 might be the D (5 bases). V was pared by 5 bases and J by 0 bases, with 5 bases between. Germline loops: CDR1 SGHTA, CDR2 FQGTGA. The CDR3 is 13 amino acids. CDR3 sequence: CASSQGSNQPQHF. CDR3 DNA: TGTGCCAGCAGCCAGGGTAGCAATCAGCCCCAGCATTTT. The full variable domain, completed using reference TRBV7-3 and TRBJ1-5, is GAGVSQTPSNKVTEKGKYVELRCDPISGHTALYWYRQSLGQGPEFLIYFQGTGAADDSGLPNDRFFAVRPEGSVSTLKIQRTERGDSAVYLCASSQGSNQPQHFGDGTRLSIL.

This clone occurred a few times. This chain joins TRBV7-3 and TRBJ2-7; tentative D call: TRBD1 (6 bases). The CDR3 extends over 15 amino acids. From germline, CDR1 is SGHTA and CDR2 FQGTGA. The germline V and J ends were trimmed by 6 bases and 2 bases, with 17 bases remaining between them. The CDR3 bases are TGTGCCAGCAGTAGAGCCGGGACATCTGCCTACGAGCAGTACTTC. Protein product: CASSRAGTSAYEQYF.